These T cell receptor beta chains were read from a single sample in a study of T cells in localized non-small cell lung cancer. The table came from immunoSEQ multiplex PCR; TCRdb's copy has only in-frame clones and leaves some out. The data hold approximately 52,000 clones, with 70% to 90% observed a single time. This specimen was peripheral blood, taken before any cancer treatment. The receptors here all came from a male donor aged 60 or over with stage III squamous cell lung carcinoma. Both conserved end residues are part of each CDR3. The order of the fields is CDR3 DNA, CDR3 protein, J gene, D gene, V gene, clone size, CDR3 length. The D gene is left open where the match is weak. Rows may omit the clone size; those that give it use once, few, many or a size class.

DNA: TGCGCCAGCGGTACTAGCGGAGGCTACGAGCAGTACTTC; CDR3: CASGTSGGYEQYF; J: TRBJ2-7; D: TRBD2; V: TRBV10-2; size: .; length: 13
DNA: TGTGCCACCAGCAGAGGGGGCACTGAAGCTTTCTTT; CDR3: CATSRGGTEAFF; J: TRBJ1-1; D: .; V: TRBV15; size: once; length: 12
DNA: TGTGCCAGCAGCGAAACAGGGGACTATGGCTACACCTTC; CDR3: CASSETGDYGYTF; J: TRBJ1-2; D: TRBD1; V: TRBV25-1; size: .; length: 13
DNA: TGTGCCAGCAGACCACAGGGGGCCGATGAGCAGTTCTTC; CDR3: CASRPQGADEQFF; J: TRBJ2-1; D: TRBD1; V: TRBV7-2; size: .; length: 13
DNA: TGTGCCACCAGTACCTGGACGGGGAGCTCCTACGAGCAGTACTTC; CDR3: CATSTWTGSSYEQYF; J: TRBJ2-7; D: .; V: TRBV15; size: .; length: 15
DNA: TGTGCCAGCAGTAGGGACCTATATTACAATGAGCAGTTCTTC; CDR3: CASSRDLYYNEQFF; J: TRBJ2-1; D: .; V: TRBV6-5; size: .; length: 14
DNA: TGCGCCAGCAGCCAATCCGTGGAGGTCTACGAGCAGTACTTC; CDR3: CASSQSVEVYEQYF; J: TRBJ2-7; D: .; V: TRBV4-1; size: .; length: 14
DNA: TGTGCCAGCAGCTATAGACCGGGACAGGTAAACTATGGCTACACCTTC; CDR3: CASSYRPGQVNYGYTF; J: TRBJ1-2; D: TRBD1; V: TRBV28; size: .; length: 16
DNA: TGCGCCAGCAGTCCGGGACTAGCGGGATTGAGTGGTTACGAGCAGTACTTC; CDR3: CASSPGLAGLSGYEQYF; J: TRBJ2-7; D: TRBD2; V: TRBV5-1; size: once; length: 17
DNA: TGTGCCAGCAGCTGGGACCACACAGATACGCAGTATTTT; CDR3: CASSWDHTDTQYF; J: TRBJ2-3; D: .; V: TRBV11-2; size: .; length: 13
DNA: TGTGCCAGCTCACCGGACAGGGTCACCTACGAGCAGTACTTC; CDR3: CASSPDRVTYEQYF; J: TRBJ2-7; D: TRBD1; V: TRBV18; size: once; length: 14
DNA: TGTGCCAGCAGCTTAGCTGGGGGCCCCTACGAGCAGTACTTC; CDR3: CASSLAGGPYEQYF; J: TRBJ2-7; D: .; V: TRBV11-3; size: .; length: 14
DNA: TGTGCCAGCAGCTTAGGACAGGTACCCAATCAGCCCCAGCATTTT; CDR3: CASSLGQVPNQPQHF; J: TRBJ1-5; D: .; V: TRBV7-8; size: once; length: 15
DNA: TGTGCCAGCAGTTTCCTACAGGGATGGGATGGCTACACCTTC; CDR3: CASSFLQGWDGYTF; J: TRBJ1-2; D: .; V: TRBV27; size: .; length: 14
DNA: TGTGCCAGCAGCCCCAGCGGTAGGAGTACATCCTACGAGCAGTACTTC; CDR3: CASSPSGRSTSYEQYF; J: TRBJ2-7; D: .; V: TRBV28; size: few; length: 16
DNA: TGTGCCAGCTCACGGGGCCCTCAAGAGACCCAGTACTTC; CDR3: CASSRGPQETQYF; J: TRBJ2-5; D: .; V: TRBV18; size: .; length: 13
DNA: TGTGCCAGCAGTTACTCATCAGGACTAGCGGTTAATGAGCAGTTCTTC; CDR3: CASSYSSGLAVNEQFF; J: TRBJ2-1; D: TRBD2; V: TRBV6-5; size: .; length: 16
DNA: TGTGCCTGGAGTGTACAAGGGCGGAGAAATTCACCCCTCCACTTT; CDR3: CAWSVQGRRNSPLHF; J: TRBJ1-6; D: .; V: TRBV30; size: .; length: 15
DNA: TGTGCCAGCAGCCGGACTAGCGGGGGCTACAATGAGCAGTTCTTC; CDR3: CASSRTSGGYNEQFF; J: TRBJ2-1; D: TRBD2; V: TRBV7-3; size: few; length: 15
DNA: TGCGCCAGCAGGGCGAGGAAAACACAGGGAACCACCGGGGAGCTGTTTTTT; CDR3: CASRARKTQGTTGELFF; J: TRBJ2-2; D: .; V: TRBV5-1; size: .; length: 17
DNA: TGTGCCAGCAGATCGATAACAGGGGCACGGGGCAATGAGCAGTTCTTC; CDR3: CASRSITGARGNEQFF; J: TRBJ2-1; D: TRBD1; V: TRBV11-2; size: once; length: 16
DNA: TGCGCCAGCAGCTTGGCCGTAGGGGACAGGGAATTCAGCAAAAAACTGTTTTTT; CDR3: CASSLAVGDREFSKKLFF; J: TRBJ1-4; D: TRBD1; V: TRBV5-1; size: .; length: 18
DNA: TGTGCCAGCAGAGTTAGACAGAGCTCCTACAATGAGCAGTTCTTC; CDR3: CASRVRQSSYNEQFF; J: TRBJ2-1; D: .; V: TRBV5-8; size: once; length: 15
DNA: TGTGCCAGCAGTGGTGGAGAAGGGGCTCCCCCCTACAATGAGCAGTTCTTC; CDR3: CASSGGEGAPPYNEQFF; J: TRBJ2-1; D: .; V: TRBV2; size: .; length: 17
DNA: TGTGCCAGCAGCACCCGACCCACCGGGGAGCTGTTTTTT; CDR3: CASSTRPTGELFF; J: TRBJ2-2; D: .; V: TRBV9; size: .; length: 13
DNA: TGTGCCAGCAGCACCCCCGCTGAAGCTTTCTTT; CDR3: CASSTPAEAFF; J: TRBJ1-1; D: .; V: TRBV6-5; size: .; length: 11
DNA: TGCGCCAGCAGCGATGGGACGTCTGGAAACATTCAGTACTTC; CDR3: CASSDGTSGNIQYF; J: TRBJ2-4; D: .; V: TRBV5-1; size: .; length: 14
DNA: TGTGCCAGCAGGATTAATCCAGGGGGCGATGAGCAGTTCTTC; CDR3: CASRINPGGDEQFF; J: TRBJ2-1; D: TRBD1; V: TRBV2; size: .; length: 14
DNA: TGTGCCAGCATAGGCGGGGCGGAGAGGCGGAATCAGCCCCAGCATTTT; CDR3: CASIGGAERRNQPQHF; J: TRBJ1-5; D: .; V: TRBV28; size: few; length: 16
DNA: TGCAGCGCCCCTAAGCCCTTCGCCGGGCCGAACACCGGGGAGCTGTTTTTT; CDR3: CSAPKPFAGPNTGELFF; J: TRBJ2-2; D: .; V: TRBV29-1; size: .; length: 17
DNA: TGTGCCAGCAGCTTAGGAGGACCCTCCTATAATTCACCCCTCCACTTT; CDR3: CASSLGGPSYNSPLHF; J: TRBJ1-6; D: .; V: TRBV7-6; size: once; length: 16
DNA: TGTGCCAGCAGCTTAGCGTTTACGGGAGGGCGGGAGACCCAGTACTTC; CDR3: CASSLAFTGGRETQYF; J: TRBJ2-5; D: TRBD2; V: TRBV7-2; size: .; length: 16
DNA: TGTGCCAGCAGCCCACAAGGGGTTACTAATGAAAAACTGTTTTTT; CDR3: CASSPQGVTNEKLFF; J: TRBJ1-4; D: .; V: TRBV5-4; size: .; length: 15
DNA: TGCAGCGCCTCCCCGACAGGGCTCGCCACTGAAGCTTTCTTT; CDR3: CSASPTGLATEAFF; J: TRBJ1-1; D: TRBD1; V: TRBV29-1; size: .; length: 14
DNA: TGTGCCAGCAGCTTAAAGTCGGACAGAATCCCGTACGAGCAGTACTTC; CDR3: CASSLKSDRIPYEQYF; J: TRBJ2-7; D: .; V: TRBV7-2; size: .; length: 16
DNA: TGTGCCAGCAGCGCCCGGGACAGGGTCACAGATACGCAGTATTTT; CDR3: CASSARDRVTDTQYF; J: TRBJ2-3; D: TRBD1; V: TRBV9; size: .; length: 15
DNA: TGTGCCAGCATGGGGGCGAACACCGGGGAGCTGTTTTTT; CDR3: CASMGANTGELFF; J: TRBJ2-2; D: .; V: TRBV7-3; size: .; length: 13
DNA: TGTGCCAGCTCACCGGCGACAGGGTTAGAGGAGTTCTTC; CDR3: CASSPATGLEEFF; J: TRBJ2-1; D: TRBD1; V: TRBV18; size: .; length: 13
DNA: TGTGCCAGCAGAGTCCGGACAGGGGACTCCTACGAGCAGTACTTC; CDR3: CASRVRTGDSYEQYF; J: TRBJ2-7; D: TRBD1; V: TRBV6-5; size: .; length: 15
DNA: TGTGCCAGCTCCCAATCCCCCCAGGGAGACACTGAAGCTTTCTTT; CDR3: CASSQSPQGDTEAFF; J: TRBJ1-1; D: .; V: TRBV6-5; size: .; length: 15
DNA: TGTGCCAGCAGTGTCAGGAATCAGCCCCAGCATTTT; CDR3: CASSVRNQPQHF; J: TRBJ1-5; D: .; V: TRBV6-1; size: .; length: 12
DNA: TGCAGCGTTGAAGATACAGGCTCCCTCCACTTT; CDR3: CSVEDTGSLHF; J: TRBJ1-6; D: .; V: TRBV29-1; size: .; length: 11
DNA: TGTGCCAGTAGTATATCTGAGGGACGGATGAACACTGAAGCTTTCTTT; CDR3: CASSISEGRMNTEAFF; J: TRBJ1-1; D: .; V: TRBV19; size: .; length: 16
DNA: TGTGCCAGCAGCTTAACGGCAGGCTCTGGAAACACCATATATTTT; CDR3: CASSLTAGSGNTIYF; J: TRBJ1-3; D: .; V: TRBV7-3; size: .; length: 15
DNA: TGTGCCAGCCGCCGGGGGGAGGGAGAGACCCAGTACTTC; CDR3: CASRRGEGETQYF; J: TRBJ2-5; D: TRBD2; V: TRBV7-7; size: .; length: 13
DNA: TGTGCCAGCAGCTTAGGCCCTGAGAGTGAGCAGTTCTTC; CDR3: CASSLGPESEQFF; J: TRBJ2-1; D: .; V: TRBV7-2; size: .; length: 13
DNA: TGTGCCAGCAGCTCAGGATCTACAGGGGGCGGAGAGCAGTACTTC; CDR3: CASSSGSTGGGEQYF; J: TRBJ2-7; D: TRBD1; V: TRBV11-2; size: .; length: 15
DNA: TGTGCCAGCAGGGACAGAAACACCGGGGAGCTGTTTTTT; CDR3: CASRDRNTGELFF; J: TRBJ2-2; D: .; V: TRBV7-2; size: .; length: 13
DNA: TGTGCCTGGCAGGGACAGGCCAACACTGAAGCTTTCTTT; CDR3: CAWQGQANTEAFF; J: TRBJ1-1; D: TRBD1; V: TRBV30; size: .; length: 13
DNA: TGTGCCAGCAGTGACGACCTGAACACCGGGGAGCTGTTTTTT; CDR3: CASSDDLNTGELFF; J: TRBJ2-2; D: .; V: TRBV6-4; size: .; length: 14
DNA: TGCGCCAGCAGCTTGGGGGGATCTGGGGCCAACGTCCTGACTTTC; CDR3: CASSLGGSGANVLTF; J: TRBJ2-6; D: .; V: TRBV5-1; size: .; length: 15
DNA: TGTGCCTGGAGCCTTGGCCAGCAAGAGACCCAGTACTTC; CDR3: CAWSLGQQETQYF; J: TRBJ2-5; D: .; V: TRBV30; size: .; length: 13
DNA: TGTGCCAGCAGTTTAGCAATGAGGGGAGGATCTGAAGCTTTCTTT; CDR3: CASSLAMRGGSEAFF; J: TRBJ1-1; D: .; V: TRBV11-1; size: .; length: 15
DNA: TGTGCCAGCTCACCACCGGCTAGCGGGCCGAACACCGGGGAGCTGTTTTTT; CDR3: CASSPPASGPNTGELFF; J: TRBJ2-2; D: TRBD2; V: TRBV18; size: many; length: 17